The 10 T cell receptor beta chains presented below share a single source sample, sequenced in a study of T cell repertoires in cytomegalovirus infection. One entry per CDR3 protein results from TCRdb running MiXCR on the reads. The data hold about 570,000 distinct CDR3 sequences, with roughly 42% observed a single time. No antigen is known for these receptors. This specimen was cultured PBMCs, taken from culture after CMV antigen stimulation. These receptors all stem from a human donor in good health (CMV status not recorded). Some clones in this sample may be carry-over from other donors' samples.

V gene TRBV20-1 combines with J gene TRBJ2-1; D uncertain. The CDR3 runs 16 residues. Germline V CDR1 and CDR2: DFQATT, SNEGSKA (reference sequence). The germline V and J ends were trimmed by 3 bases and 0 bases, with 15 bases remaining between them. The CDR3 protein is CSASLATFSSYNEQFF. DNA of the CDR3: TGCAGTGCTAGCTTGGCGACTTTTAGCTCCTACAATGAGCAGTTCTTC.

The genes are TRBV20-1 and TRBJ2-7; TRBD1 agrees at 9 bases. V was pared by 5 bases and J by 6 bases, with 8 bases of the junction left unmatched. The CDR3 covers 13 residues. CDR1 is DFQATT, CDR2 SNEGSKA, per germline (reference sequence). CDR3 DNA sequence: TGCAGTGCTGATCCCGGGACAGGGCTCGAGCAGTACTTC. Amino acid sequence: CSADPGTGLEQYF.

A single count supports this clonotype. The chain combines TRBV20-1 with TRBJ2-3; 9 bases are shared with TRBD2. The V gene's germline CDR1 is DFQATT and CDR2 SNEGSKA (reference sequence). CDR3 length: 12 residues. The V segment lost 6 bases and the J segment 6 bases; nucleotides outside the gene matches: 4. Here the CDR3 DNA reads TGCAGTGCCGTTAGCGGGAGCGATACGCAGTATTTT. Protein product: CSAVSGSDTQYF.

This clonotype came up a few times. The rearrangement uses TRBV23-1 and TRBJ2-5; 16 bases are shared with TRBD2. TRBV23-1 counts as an open reading frame of uncertain function. The J segment lost 2 bases and the V segment lost 3 bases, leaving 9 bases of the junction unmatched. CDR3 length: 19 amino acids. CDR3 amino acids: CASSQDGTSGRVVQETQYF. The DNA of the CDR3 is TGCGCCAGCAGTCAGGATGGGACTAGCGGGAGGGTTGTTCAAGAGACCCAGTACTTC.

This clonotype was counted between two and nine times. The V and J genes are TRBV7-2 and TRBJ2-7, with TRBD2 identical over 10 bases. CDR3 size: 15 residues. Germline V CDR1 and CDR2: SGHTA, FQGNSA. V dropped 7 bases and J dropped 1; count of bases not matched to a gene: 7. The CDR3 region is CASKTRAGGSYEQYF. Written as DNA, the CDR3 is TGTGCCAGCAAAACCAGAGCGGGAGGGTCCTACGAGCAGTACTTC.

This chain connects TRBV5-6 to TRBJ2-1, with D perhaps TRBD1 or TRBD2 (5 bases each). Between the trimmed V and J ends, which lost 2 bases and 2 bases, there was a span of 14 bases. CDR3 size: 16 residues. Germline lookup yields CDR1 SGHDT and CDR2 YYEEEE. The CDR3 coding sequence is TGTGCCAGCAGCTTTCCGTCACTGGGGGCCTACAATGAGCAGTTCTTC. This encodes CASSFPSLGAYNEQFF.

The chain joins TRBV9 to TRBJ2-3; D remains unclear. The CDR3 loop spans 14 amino acids. Germline loops: CDR1 SGDLS, CDR2 YYNGEE. Trimming took off 3 bases at V and 1 base at J, with 9 bases between the two ends. The CDR3 DNA reads TGTGCCAGCAGCGCCCCCAGCGGCACAGATACGCAGTATTTT. Protein: CASSAPSGTDTQYF. Looking up the rest from reference TRBV9 and TRBJ2-3 gives the full variable domain: DSGVTQTPKHLITATGQRVTLRCSPRSGDLSVYWYQQSLDQGLQFLIQYYNGEERAKGNILERFSAQQFPDLHSELNLSSLELGDSALYFCASSAPSGTDTQYFGPGTRLTVL.

The chain carries TRBV27 and TRBJ1-4; TRBD1 matches 11 bases. CDR1 is MNHEY, CDR2 SMNVEV, per germline (reference sequence). J gave up 10 bases and V 5 bases, and 12 bases lay outside the gene matches. This CDR3 is built from 16 residues. CDR3 amino acids: CASSPNQGQGERKLFF. In DNA form, the CDR3 reads TGTGCCAGCAGTCCCAACCAGGGACAGGGGGAACGAAAACTGTTTTTT.

This rearrangement joins TRBV7-2 to TRBJ1-1; D gene uncertain. Between the trimmed V and J ends, which lost 2 bases and 7 bases, there was a span of 11 bases. The CDR3 sequence is 13 residues long. Germline loops: CDR1 SGHTA, CDR2 FQGNSA. Here the CDR3 reads CASSLQDGNEAFF. Written as DNA, the CDR3 is TGTGCCAGCAGCTTACAGGACGGAAATGAAGCTTTCTTT.

J is TRBJ1-5 and V is TRBV20-1; no firm D call. V dropped 3 bases and J dropped 2 bases, with 11 bases sitting between them. The germline CDR1 and CDR2 sequences are DFQATT and SNEGSKA (reference sequence). This CDR3 is 14 amino acids long. The chain's CDR3 is CSARSGVGNQPQHF. The CDR3 DNA is TGCAGTGCTAGGTCCGGGGTTGGCAATCAGCCCCAGCATTTT.